This passage covers 19 T cell receptor beta chains from one sample sequenced in a study of beta chain features in type 1 diabetes. Study-wide findings and caveats: When Type 1 diabetes patients were examined, their TCRB CDR3s proved moderately but significantly shorter in all four CD4+ subsets.

Isolated RNA was reverse transcribed in full, so expressed TCRB transcripts were sequenced. Using immunoSEQ multiplex PCR, the repertoire was profiled, and TCRdb retains in-frame clones only, with some absent. The data hold some 200,000 clones, with 16% observed a single time. No antigens are known for them. Input material: naive CD4+ T cells from blood. Receptor source: a man in his thirties or forties with type 1 diabetes.

The rearrangement links TRBV28 to TRBJ2-1, with TRBD1 matching over 9 bases. Germline values: CDR1 MDHEN, CDR2 SYDVKM. This CDR3 contains 19 residues. The J segment lost 3 bases and the V segment lost 3 bases, leaving 15 bases of the junction unmatched. CDR3 in amino acids: CASSLGTLFGTGFYNEQFF. CDR3 bases: TGTGCCAGCAGTTTGGGGACTTTATTTGGGACAGGGTTCTACAATGAGCAGTTCTTC.

V is TRBV11-2 and J is TRBJ2-3, with 14 nucleotides matching TRBD2. This CDR3 comprises 17 residues. Germline CDR1 SGHAT, CDR2 FQNNGV. J was trimmed by 4 bases and V by 4 bases; bases with no gene match: 7. CDR3: CASSSRLAGGQADTQYF. CDR3 DNA sequence: TGTGCCAGCAGCTCCCGACTAGCGGGAGGGCAGGCAGATACGCAGTATTTT.

This clone was picked up a small number of times. This chain joins TRBV4-1 and TRBJ2-3; D is perhaps TRBD1 or TRBD2 (5 bases each). The V and J ends lost 7 bases and 2 bases respectively, with 19 bases between them. CDR3 length: 16 amino acids. Germline CDR1 is MGHRA and CDR2 is YSYEKL. Written as DNA, the CDR3 is TGCGCCAGCACCCCGTTTCTAGGGACCTTCACAGATACGCAGTATTTT. Encoded protein: CASTPFLGTFTDTQYF.

Concerning this clone: Other nucleotide sequences in the sample specify the same CDR3. CDR3 DNA sequence: TGTGCCTGGAGTCCTCGGGAGACCCAGTACTTC. It encodes CAWSPRETQYF. The chain joins TRBV30 to TRBJ2-5; D uncertain. This CDR3 has 11 amino acids. Deletions cut 2 bases from V and 5 bases from J, with 6 bases between. CDR1 is GTSNPN, CDR2 SVGIG, per germline (reference sequence).

The rearrangement links TRBV7-6 to TRBJ2-7, with D perhaps matching TRBD1 or TRBD2 (5 bases each). V was pared by 5 bases and J by 0 bases, with 17 bases between. This CDR3 has 16 amino acids. Germline values: CDR1 SGHVS, CDR2 FNYEAQ. The chain's CDR3 is CASSPGTALSSYEQYF. The CDR3, as DNA: TGTGCCAGCAGCCCCGGGACGGCTCTTAGCTCCTACGAGCAGTACTTC.

The J gene is TRBJ2-3, the V gene TRBV27; 13 nucleotides agree with TRBD2. The germline CDR1 and CDR2 sequences are MNHEY and SMNVEV (reference sequence). The V and J ends lost 10 bases and 4 bases, in that order; junction bases with no gene match: 8. This CDR3 has 15 residues. CDR3 loop: CATIPGLAGPDTQYF. The CDR3 DNA reads as TGTGCCACCATCCCGGGACTAGCGGGACCAGATACGCAGTATTTT.

As regards this clone: The sample holds other DNA sequences that translate to the same CDR3. V and J are TRBV28 and TRBJ2-7, with no clear D. CDR1 and CDR2 from the germline V gene are MDHEN and SYDVKM. V was clipped by 2 bases and J by 4 bases, with 6 bases between them. This CDR3 is 12 amino acids long. The CDR3 nucleotides read TGTGCCAGCAGTTTAAGTGGGTACGAGCAGTACTTC. It yields the protein CASSLSGYEQYF.

This clone was detected only a few times. The junction departs from germline at one end; a sequencing error may be responsible. The genes are TRBV4-3 and TRBJ1-2; D remains unclear. This CDR3 is 13 amino acids long. The germline V gene encodes CDR1 LGHNA and CDR2 YSLEER. DNA of the CDR3: TGCGCCAGCAGCCAAGATCGCTCGACATGGGGTTTCTTC. Translating gives CASSQDRSTWGFF.

The rearrangement uses TRBV28 and TRBJ2-4; D gene ambiguous. Trimming stripped 5 bases from V and 9 bases from J, with 5 bases between. Germline-derived CDR1 and CDR2 are MDHEN and SYDVKM. The CDR3 has 10 amino acids. The CDR3 loop reads CASSGGIQYF. CDR3 in DNA: TGTGCCAGCAGTGGCGGCATTCAGTACTTC.

The V gene is TRBV6-5, the J gene TRBJ2-7; D is possibly TRBD2 (6 bases). The CDR3 covers 15 residues. V lost 2 bases, J lost 0 bases, and 11 bases lay in between. The germline gives CDR1 MNHEY, CDR2 SVGAGI. The CDR3 protein is CASSYDPRGSYEQYF. Written as DNA, the CDR3 is TGTGCCAGCAGTTACGACCCGCGGGGCTCCTACGAGCAGTACTTC.

This clone was counted only a few times. This sequence joins TRBV30 and TRBJ2-5; D gene ambiguous. The CDR3 is made up of 11 amino acids. V lost 2 bases to trimming and J lost 4 bases, with 5 bases between them. CDR1 and CDR2 (germline): GTSNPN, SVGIG (reference sequence). The CDR3 region has the DNA TGTGCCTGGAGTCAAGGAGAGACCCAGTACTTC. Translation gives CAWSQGETQYF. The whole variable domain, remainder taken from reference TRBV30 and TRBJ2-5, is SQTIHQWPATLVQPVGSPLSLECTVEGTSNPNLYWYRQAAGRGLQLLFYSVGIGQISSEVPQNLSASRPQDRQFILSSKKLLLSDSGFYLCAWSQGETQYFGPGTRLLVL.

Only a few counts were recorded for this clone. Other nucleotide sequences in the sample specify the same CDR3. V is TRBV2 and J is TRBJ1-5; possible D gene TRBD1, 5 bases. Germline V gene lookup returns CDR1 SNHLY and CDR2 FYNNEI. The CDR3 is made up of 13 amino acids. Between the trimmed V and J ends, which lost 6 bases and 2 bases, there was a span of 8 bases. Written as DNA, the CDR3 is TGTGCCAGCAGCGGGACGGGCAATCAGCCCCAGCATTTT. Amino acids: CASSGTGNQPQHF.

The chain carries TRBV27 and TRBJ2-3; TRBD2 might be the D (6 bases). The CDR3 loop spans 15 amino acids. Trimming took off 2 bases at V and 4 bases at J, with 13 bases between the two ends. Germline assignment: CDR1 MNHEY and CDR2 SMNVEV (reference sequence). CDR3 amino acids: CASSLGGRPPDTQYF. Here the CDR3 DNA reads TGTGCCAGCAGTTTAGGGGGGAGGCCTCCAGATACGCAGTATTTT.

The V gene is TRBV30, the J gene TRBJ1-2; 8 nucleotides match TRBD1. Germline CDR1 reads GTSNPN; CDR2 reads SVGIG (reference sequence). V was clipped by 1 base and J by 2 bases; unmatched bases: 6. CDR3 length: 15 amino acids. The CDR3 sequence is CAWSDAGQDNYGYTF. DNA for the CDR3: TGTGCCTGGAGTGACGCGGGACAGGACAACTATGGCTACACCTTC.

The V and J genes are TRBV4-1 and TRBJ2-2; no clear D gene. V was clipped by 4 bases and J by 1 base, with 4 bases between them. Germline CDR1 is MGHRA and CDR2 is YSYEKL. The CDR3 spans 13 residues. CDR3 region: CASSLMNTGELFF. In DNA, the CDR3 is TGCGCCAGCAGCCTTATGAACACCGGGGAGCTGTTTTTT.

In its sample, this clone was seen a few times. The chain's CDR3 is CSSRGRSGVETQYF. For the CDR3, the DNA is TGCAGCTCAAGGGGAAGGTCGGGAGTAGAGACCCAGTACTTC. The chain combines TRBV29-1 with TRBJ2-5; a weak D match, TRBD2 (6 bases). The germline V gene has CDR1 SQVTM and CDR2 ANQGSEA. The length of the CDR3 is 14 residues. The V end lost 8 bases, the J end lost 4 bases, and 20 bases lay between the germline ends.

The rearrangement uses TRBV14 and TRBJ2-1; D perhaps matches TRBD2 (5 bases). Germline CDR1 SGHDN, CDR2 FVKESK. Trimming stripped 1 base from V and 4 bases from J, with 11 bases between. This CDR3 spans 15 amino acids. CDR3 in DNA: TGTGCCAGCAGCCAAGCCGGGCTAGCTTACAATGAGCAGTTCTTC. Residues: CASSQAGLAYNEQFF.

The chain carries TRBV5-4 and TRBJ2-3; D is possibly TRBD1 (6 bases). V was pared by 1 base and J by 0 bases, with 9 bases between. The CDR3 is 15 residues long. Per germline, CDR1 SGHNT and CDR2 YYREEE (reference sequence). CDR3 protein: CASSLNRASTDTQYF. DNA for the CDR3: TGTGCCAGCAGCTTGAACAGGGCAAGCACAGATACGCAGTATTTT.

The chain has TRBV7-9 and TRBJ2-5; D ambiguous. V shed 5 bases and J shed 6 bases, with 7 bases lying between them. Germline V gene data show CDR1 as SEHNR and CDR2 as FQNEAQ (reference sequence). The CDR3 loop spans 11 amino acids. CDR3 coding DNA: TGTGCCAGCAGCCCCGATCAGACCCAGTACTTC. Translated: CASSPDQTQYF.